The clone carrying this TCR beta chain was counted a few times. Alongside a J-beta primer mix, a sample-barcoded 5' primer served in a second PCR lasting roughly 6 to 12 cycles. TCRdb processed the 5' RACE reads anew with MiXCR; each CDR3 protein has one entry. In the table there are 1,500,000 or so distinct CDR3 sequences, roughly 64% of which are singletons. The entry originates in a study of blood T cells in healthy people across ages. The CDR3 is 14 residues long. V shed 6 bases and J shed 1 base, with 15 bases lying between them. Looked up from germline, CDR1 is SQVTM and CDR2 is ANQGSEA. This TCR was sampled from a man aged 18 to 30 in good health. Input material: blood. The chain joins TRBV29-1 to TRBJ1-2; D gene unclear. CDR3 region: CSVVADGFNYGYTF. The CDR3 DNA reads TGCAGCGTCGTCGCGGACGGGTTTAACTATGGCTACACCTTC.